The T cell receptor beta chain under discussion was sequenced for a study of CXCR3-negative and CXCR3-positive naive CD8 T cells (dated by TCRdb to between 2019 and 2020). For the study in its entirety: About 135 million TRB reads were obtained in total, roughly 1.5 +/- 0.3 million reads per library. TRBV-TRBJ cluster analysis included naive subsets from roughly 5 donors and memory cells from 3 donors. Diversity and physicochemical repertoire analyses covered about a dozen donors pooled from two independent experiments. Broad study findings and their caveats: CXCR3 expression partially decreased after cryopreservation, so most assays used freshly isolated PBMCs. Compared with CXCR3-negative naive cells, CXCR3-positive naive cells had TRB CDR3s with higher hydrophobicity (lower Kidera factor 4), lower energy, and higher strength and volume indices. Similar TRBV-TRBJ usage was shown by naive CXCR3-negative and CXCR3-positive cells from the same donor, whereas distinct patterns were shown by memory cells. Because surface CD5, which is linked to self-reactivity in mice, was comparable between the naive subsets, TCR interaction strength was also inferred from TRB CDR3 physicochemical properties. Repertoire diversity was comparably high in both naive subsets but much lower in memory CD8+ T cells.

The CDR3 measures 13 amino acids from cysteine to phenylalanine. The record lacks a DNA sequence. The germline V gene (reference sequence) provides CDR1 MNHEY and CDR2 SMNVEV. For sequencing, a NextSeq 550 was employed. The Human TCR Profiling Kit (MiLaboratory) was used to make UMI-labeled 5' RACE TRB cDNA libraries. cDNA synthesis used the entire amount of extracted RNA, and PCR amplification then used the entire amount of cDNA produced. The libraries were made side by side, with each library going through the same number of PCR cycles. The original methods were these. MIGEC and MiXCR extracted about 54,000 +/- 9,700 unique UMI-labeled TRB cDNA molecules per library, requiring at least two reads per UMI. On average, each library contained about 40,000 +/- 10,000 functional in-frame TRB CDR3 nucleotide clonotypes without stop codons. Diversity metrics, including normalized Shannon-Wiener and Chao1, were computed in VDJtools after downsampling to 5000 UMI-labeled TRB molecules per sample. For the central five CDR3 residues, VDJtools calculated physicochemical properties weighted by clonotype size, namely interaction energy, strength, volume and Kidera factor 4. One entry per CDR3 protein sequence results from the TCRdb reprocessing of the reads, with DNA left out. The V and J calls follow TCRdb's processing rather than the paper's. Per the sample table, the count is roughly 93,000 distinct CDR3 sequences. Together, the top ten hold 0.85% to 1.4% of the sample.

A note on this clonotype: Which antigen it targets is not known.

Each CD8+ T cell subset was flow-sorted in triplicate, and 300,000 or so cells per subset were placed directly into RLT lysis buffer. To exclude memory contaminants, naive CD8+ T cells were stringently defined as CD45RO-CCR7+CD27+CD95-. Standard density gradient centrifugation was used to isolate peripheral blood mononuclear cells from buffy coats. Naive CXCR3-negative and CXCR3-positive CD8+ T cells were flow-sorted on a FACSAria III. Total RNA was extracted from sorted cells using an RNeasy Mini Kit. The receptor was derived from a human donor in good health. Some clones in this sample may be carry-over from other donors' samples. Recombination connected TRBV27 to TRBJ2-3; TCRdb gives TRBD1 as the D gene, but with no DNA this cannot be confirmed. Input material: naive CXCR3+ CD8+ T cells from blood. Reading the label with the study, this specimen's cell subset or site is: CD45RO-CCR7+CD27+CD95- naive CD8+ T cells expressing CXCR3 (TNR3+). CDR3 sequence: CASSLRGADTQYF.